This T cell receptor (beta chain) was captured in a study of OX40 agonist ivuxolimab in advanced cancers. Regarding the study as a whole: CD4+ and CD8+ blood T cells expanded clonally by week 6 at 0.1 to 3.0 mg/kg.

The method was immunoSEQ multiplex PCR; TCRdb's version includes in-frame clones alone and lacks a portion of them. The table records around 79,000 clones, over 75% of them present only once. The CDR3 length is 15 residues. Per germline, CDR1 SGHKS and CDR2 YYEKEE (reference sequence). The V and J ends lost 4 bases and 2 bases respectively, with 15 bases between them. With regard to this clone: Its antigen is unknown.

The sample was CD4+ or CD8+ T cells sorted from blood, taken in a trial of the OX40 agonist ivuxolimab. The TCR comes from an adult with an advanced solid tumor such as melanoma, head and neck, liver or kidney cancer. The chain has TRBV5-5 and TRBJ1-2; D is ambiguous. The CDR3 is CASSPLAGSNYGYTF. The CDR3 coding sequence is TGTGCCAGCAGCCCCTTAGCAGGATCCAACTATGGCTACACCTTC.